The clone carrying this T cell receptor (beta chain) was seen only a few times. This sample was included in a study of cytomegalovirus exposure and HLA in healthy donors. The germline CDR1 and CDR2 sequences are LGHNA and YSLEER. V gave up 2 bases and J gave up 5 bases; unmatched junction bases: 5. The CDR3 is 15 residues long. The primer mix had 60 Vbeta and 13 Jbeta primers. Original analysis: As a later analysis found, there were about 80 million unique TCR beta chains, of which roughly 11 million were shared. TCRdb's table, derived via immunoSEQ multiplex PCR, lists solely in-frame clones and lacks some. That table gives V, J and clone size, and the DNA gave D and trimming. The table lists fewer than 250,000 clones, around 83% of them singletons.

The sequence came from a girl aged 10 to 17 in good health and CMV-seronegative. V gene TRBV4-3 combines with J gene TRBJ1-4; TRBD1 matches at 7 bases. Sample: PBMCs. The CDR3 is CASSQPGQTNEKLFF. In nucleotides, the CDR3 is TGCGCCAGCAGCCAACCGGGACAGACAAATGAAAAACTGTTTTTT.